Presented here are 11 T cell receptor beta chains from one specimen sequenced in a study of cytomegalovirus exposure and HLA in healthy donors. It was with 60 Vbeta and 13 Jbeta primers that the PCR ran. TCRdb's table, derived via immunoSEQ multiplex PCR, lists solely in-frame clones and lacks some. This sample's clone table lists approximately 200,000 clones. Specimen: PBMCs. The source is a boy under 18 in good health and CMV-seronegative.

The V and J genes are TRBV11-1 and TRBJ2-7; 8 bases line up with TRBD1. Germline V gene data show CDR1 as SGHAT and CDR2 as FQDESV (reference sequence). Unmatched junction bases numbered 7, after V lost 4 bases and J lost 5 bases. The CDR3 runs to 14 residues. In nucleotides, the CDR3 is TGTGCCAGCAGCTCCCGGGACAGGACCCACGAGCAGTACTTC. Its translation is CASSSRDRTHEQYF.

V is TRBV4-1 and J is TRBJ2-1; 13 nucleotides match TRBD2. Germline V gene lookup returns CDR1 MGHRA and CDR2 YSYEKL. V shed 4 bases and J 8 bases; nucleotides not matched to a gene: 11. The CDR3 contains 17 residues. The CDR3 protein is CASSRRTSGGVGDEQFF. The DNA of the CDR3 is TGCGCCAGCAGCCGCCGGACTAGCGGGGGCGTTGGTGATGAGCAGTTCTTC.

The chain joins TRBV6-6 to TRBJ2-5; D is possibly TRBD2 (7 bases). The V end lost 6 bases, the J end lost 5 bases, and 19 bases lay between the germline ends. The germline CDR1 and CDR2 sequences are MNHNY and SVGAGI (reference sequence). CDR3 length: 15 residues. The CDR3 loop reads CASRKTTGGGETQYF. The CDR3 nucleotides are TGTGCCAGCAGGAAAACTACGGGGGGCGGTGAGACCCAGTACTTC.

The V call is TRBV4-1, the J call TRBJ1-2; D remains ambiguous. Germline values: CDR1 MGHRA, CDR2 YSYEKL. This CDR3 has 14 residues. Trimming took off 3 bases at V and 7 bases at J, with 15 bases between the two ends. The CDR3 here is CASSHVQTSLGYTF. The CDR3, as DNA: TGCGCCAGCAGCCATGTGCAGACTTCTCTTGGCTACACCTTC.

The V call is TRBV7-6, the J call TRBJ2-1; TRBD2 agrees at 11 bases. The germline CDR1 and CDR2 sequences are SGHVS and FNYEAQ. The J segment lost 3 bases and the V segment lost 5 bases, leaving 6 bases of the junction unmatched. The CDR3 is 16 amino acids. CDR3 in DNA: TGTGCCAGCAGCCCACGGACTAGCGGGCACTACAATGAGCAGTTCTTC. Translating it yields CASSPRTSGHYNEQFF.

V is TRBV30 and J is TRBJ1-1; weak D call: TRBD1 (6 bases). CDR1 is GTSNPN, CDR2 SVGIG, per germline (reference sequence). This CDR3 contains 13 residues. V was shortened by 5 bases and J by 0 bases, with 10 bases between the two germline ends. The chain's CDR3 is CAWAGQLNTEAFF. For the CDR3, the DNA is TGTGCCTGGGCCGGACAGTTGAACACTGAAGCTTTCTTT.

The chain combines TRBV7-2 with TRBJ2-3, with unresolved D. The CDR3 sequence is 12 residues long. Looked up from germline, CDR1 is SGHTA and CDR2 is FQGNSA. Trimming shortened V by 5 bases and J by 9 bases, and 12 bases separated the two germline ends. The CDR3 region has the DNA TGTGCCAGCAGCACACGACTGAACACGCAGTATTTT. This translates into CASSTRLNTQYF.

The chain combines TRBV30 with TRBJ1-1; 8 bases agree with TRBD1. The CDR3 has 20 residues. Per germline, CDR1 GTSNPN and CDR2 SVGIG (reference sequence). V dropped 2 bases and J dropped 4; count of bases not matched to a gene: 24. CDR3 sequence reads: CAWSSYMDRVRLELSTEAFF. The CDR3 bases are TGTGCCTGGAGTTCCTATATGGACAGGGTTAGGCTGGAGCTGAGCACTGAAGCTTTCTTT.

The CDR3 loop is CASTPGQDNDTF. The CDR3 nucleotides read TGTGCCAGCACCCCGGGACAGGATAACGACACCTTC. This sequence joins TRBV2 and TRBJ1-2, with 8 bases lining up with TRBD1. Germline V gene lookup returns CDR1 SNHLY and CDR2 FYNNEI. The CDR3 loop spans 12 amino acids. The junction had 10 bases not matched to a gene; V was cut back by 7 bases and J by 12 bases.

The chain's CDR3 is CASSLGPQRGSYNEQFF. As DNA, the CDR3 is TGTGCCAGCAGCTTGGGCCCCCAGCGGGGATCCTACAATGAGCAGTTCTTC. The rearrangement links TRBV7-3 to TRBJ2-1; TRBD2 matches 7 bases. The CDR3 is 17 amino acids. Germline V gene sequence: CDR1 SGHTA, CDR2 FQGTGA. Losses at the gene ends were 3 bases for V and 1 base for J; bases not matched to a gene: 9.

The J gene is TRBJ1-1, the V gene TRBV11-2; no definite D call. V was cut by 7 bases and J by 7 bases, with 16 bases left in between. The CDR3 runs 13 residues. Germline lookup yields CDR1 SGHAT and CDR2 FQNNGV. As DNA, the CDR3 is TGTGCCAGCATGCGCCGGGAGGGATTTGAAGCTTTCTTT. It encodes CASMRREGFEAFF.